This T cell receptor beta chain appears in the sequencing data of a study of T cells in narcolepsy (dated by TCRdb to the late 2010s). Context from the whole study: Healthy control donors were enrolled in the study alongside patients who had narcolepsy type 1 or type 2 (NT1, NT2). The study used TCR Vbeta sequencing to track clonotypes in blood and CSF while looking for autoreactive T cells in narcolepsy patients that target self-antigens of hypocretin neurons (hypocretin, TRIB2).

About this clone: It has no known antigen specificity. The input lacks base qualities; no much larger clone sits a single base away.

For TCR Vbeta sequencing, memory CD4+ T cells were sorted ex vivo from the peripheral blood of both healthy controls and narcolepsy patients. Broad study findings and their caveats: Plots that compared CSF and blood CD4+ T cell clonotypes from the same patient highlighted HCRT-specific and TRIB2-specific autoreactive clonotypes. Certain blood memory CD4+ repertoires from patients and controls had no sequences that matched autoreactive T cell clones. According to the report, autoreactive clonotypes were detected serially in the blood of the same patients and of different patients, but not in healthy controls. Patients and controls had similar numbers of sequenced blood memory CD4+ clonotypes, with averages of around 41,000 in patients and 30,000 to 35,000 in controls.

Libraries were prepared through the immunoSEQ multiplex PCR assay. TCRdb mirrors the immuneACCESS table, restricted to in-frame sequences. Some clones are absent from its copies; in checked studies, under half trace to an unresolved V gene, and the reason for the others is unknown. Counted in this sample were some 22,000 clones; approximately 85% of them appeared once. About a tenth of the sample lies in the top ten. The clonotype was recovered from a human donor in good health. The specimen sequenced was memory (CD45RA-) CD4+ T cells from blood. Read against the paper, the sample's cell subset or site label means: memory T cells sorted ex vivo from peripheral blood.

This receptor has the CDR3 CASSLGQGQETQYF. The DNA sequence follows: TGTGCCAGCAGCTTGGGGCAGGGGCAAGAGACCCAGTACTTC. This receptor chain uses TRBV11-3 and TRBJ2-5, with TRBD1 tentatively as D gene (6 bases match). V is pared back by 3 bases and J by 2 bases, with 10 bases lying between the germline termini. Sequences SGHNT (CDR1) and YENEEA (CDR2) are obtained from the germline V gene. The CDR3 contains 14 residues, cysteine and phenylalanine counted. Of all the DNA, just the CDR3 is kept, 42 bases in frame from base 1.